The TCR beta chain described here comes from a study of blood T cells in healthy people across ages. Germline V gene lookup returns CDR1 SNHLY and CDR2 FYNNEI. This CDR3 is built from 14 residues. The trim removed 6 bases at V and 2 bases at J, leaving 2 bases unmatched. A second PCR of 7 to 11 cycles used a sample-barcoded 5' primer and a J-beta primer mix. TCRdb independently ran MiXCR on the 5' RACE reads; one entry per CDR3 protein. The repertoire holds approximately 780,000 distinct CDR3 sequences, around a quarter seen once, with around 3% in the top ten. This clonotype has at least ten counts. The sample was also reused in another study, on T cells of mothers and their children. According to that study: In cDNA synthesis, all of the extracted RNA was used at around 1.5 ug per 15 ul. Thymic selection molds TCR recombination output in much the same way for related pairs as for unrelated pairs. None of the identified T cell clones proved to be persistent microchimeric clones.

The receptor was derived from a boy aged 5-17 years in good health. Sequencing was carried out using blood. This chain uses TRBV2 with TRBJ2-5; the match to TRBD2 covers 11 bases. Here the CDR3 DNA reads TGTGCCAGCAGGACTAGCGGGGTACAAGAGACCCAGTACTTC. This encodes CASRTSGVQETQYF.